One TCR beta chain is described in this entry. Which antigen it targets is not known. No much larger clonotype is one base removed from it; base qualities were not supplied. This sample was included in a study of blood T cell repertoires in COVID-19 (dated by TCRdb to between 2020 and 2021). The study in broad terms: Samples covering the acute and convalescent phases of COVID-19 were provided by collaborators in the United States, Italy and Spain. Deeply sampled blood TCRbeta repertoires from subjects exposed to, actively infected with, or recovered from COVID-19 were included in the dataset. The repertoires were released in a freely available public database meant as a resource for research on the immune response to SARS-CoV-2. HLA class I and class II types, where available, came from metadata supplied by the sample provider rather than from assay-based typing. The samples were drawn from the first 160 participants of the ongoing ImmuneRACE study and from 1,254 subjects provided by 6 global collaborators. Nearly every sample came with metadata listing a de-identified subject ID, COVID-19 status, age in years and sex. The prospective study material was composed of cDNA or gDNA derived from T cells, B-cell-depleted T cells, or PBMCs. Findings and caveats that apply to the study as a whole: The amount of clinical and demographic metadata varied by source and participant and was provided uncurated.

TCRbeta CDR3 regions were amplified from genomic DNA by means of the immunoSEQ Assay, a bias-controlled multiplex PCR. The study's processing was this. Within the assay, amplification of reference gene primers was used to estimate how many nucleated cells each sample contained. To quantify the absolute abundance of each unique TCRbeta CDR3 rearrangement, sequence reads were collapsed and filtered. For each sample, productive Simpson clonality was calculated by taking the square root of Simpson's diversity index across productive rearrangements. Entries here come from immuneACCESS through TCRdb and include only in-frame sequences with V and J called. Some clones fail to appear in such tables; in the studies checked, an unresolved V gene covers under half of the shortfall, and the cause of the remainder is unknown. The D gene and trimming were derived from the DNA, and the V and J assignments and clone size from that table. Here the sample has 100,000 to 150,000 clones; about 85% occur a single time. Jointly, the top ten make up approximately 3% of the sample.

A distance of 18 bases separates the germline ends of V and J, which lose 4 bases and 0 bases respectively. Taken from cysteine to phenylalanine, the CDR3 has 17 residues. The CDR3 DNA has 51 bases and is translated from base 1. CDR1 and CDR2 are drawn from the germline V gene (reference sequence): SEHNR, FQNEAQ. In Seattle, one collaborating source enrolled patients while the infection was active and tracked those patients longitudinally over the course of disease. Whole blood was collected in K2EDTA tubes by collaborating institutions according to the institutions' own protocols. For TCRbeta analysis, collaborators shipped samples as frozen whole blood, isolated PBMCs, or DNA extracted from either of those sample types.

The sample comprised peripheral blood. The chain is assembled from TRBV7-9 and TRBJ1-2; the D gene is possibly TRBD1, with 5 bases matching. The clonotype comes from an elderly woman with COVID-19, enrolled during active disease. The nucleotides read TGTGCCAGCAGCTCGGTCCCGTCGACAGTACCTAACTATGGCTACACCTTC. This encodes CASSSVPSTVPNYGYTF.